One sample yielded the 20 T cell receptor beta chains listed below, sequenced in a study of shared clonotypes between healthy human individuals. Profiling relied on immunoSEQ multiplex PCR, and the TCRdb table lists in-frame clones only, not all of them. Of about 1.1 million clones listed, around three quarters were seen once; the top ten hold 0.89%. Sequencing used memory CD4+ T cells from PBMCs. Subset in this sample: CD45RA-negative fraction. These receptors all come from a man aged 18 to 30 in good health. Some clones in this sample may be carry-over from other donors' samples.

This clone has a handful of counts. V and J are TRBV10-3 and TRBJ1-1; the match to TRBD1 covers 7 bases. V dropped 3 bases and J dropped 5; count of bases not matched to a gene: 9. Germline CDR1 reads ENHRY; CDR2 reads SYGVKD. The CDR3 has 15 amino acids. The CDR3 DNA follows: TGTGCCATCAGTGAAGCGACAGGGTGGGGGACTGAAGCTTTCTTT. It encodes CAISEATGWGTEAFF.

V usage is TRBV18 and J usage is TRBJ1-3; D remains ambiguous. Between the trimmed V and J ends, which lost 4 bases and 4 bases, there was a span of 11 bases. Germline V gene sequence: CDR1 KGHSH, CDR2 LQKENI. The CDR3 covers 14 residues. The CDR3 nucleotides read TGTGCCAGCTCACAGAACCACGGGGGAAACACCATATATTTT. Amino acids: CASSQNHGGNTIYF. The whole variable domain, remainder taken from reference TRBV18 and TRBJ1-3, is NAGVMQNPRHLVRRRGQEARLRCSPMKGHSHVYWYRQLPEEGLKFMVYLQKENIIDESGMPKERFSAEFPKEGPSILRIQQVVRGDSAAYFCASSQNHGGNTIYFGEGSWLTVV.

The chain combines TRBV5-5 with TRBJ2-7, with 7 bases that match TRBD2. The CDR3 has 15 amino acids. With 0 bases clipped from V and 2 bases from J, the junction kept 5 bases outside the gene matches. Germline loops: CDR1 SGHKS, CDR2 YYEKEE (reference sequence). CDR3 DNA sequence: TGTGCCAGCAGCTTGGATCTAGCGGAAGCCTACGAGCAGTACTTC. It is translated as CASSLDLAEAYEQYF.

This chain uses TRBV21-1 with TRBJ2-2; the table names TRBD2, a call not compared with the DNA. TRBV21-1 is assigned pseudogene status. This CDR3 region has 12 residues. CDR3 coding DNA: TGTGCCAGCAGCAACGACACCGGGGAGCTGTTTTTT. Amino acids: CASSNDTGELFF.

The sample holds a few counts of this clone. This may be a read error, as it is one base from a much larger clone. Different DNA sequences within this sample yield the same CDR3. This sequence joins TRBV7-2 and TRBJ2-7; D unclear. CDR3 size: 11 residues. V was clipped by 3 bases and J by 3 bases, with 3 bases between them. Germline assignment: CDR1 SGHTA and CDR2 FQGNSA. CDR3 nucleotides: TGTGCCAGCAGCTTCTACTACGAGCAGTACTTC. The encoded protein is CASSFYYEQYF.

This chain uses TRBV5-4 with TRBJ1-2, with D maybe TRBD1 (5 bases). Trimming stripped 4 bases from V and 7 bases from J, with 23 bases between. The CDR3 consists of 16 residues. Germline V gene data show CDR1 as SGHNT and CDR2 as YYREEE (reference sequence). This CDR3 is CASSSQAGSGGGGYTF. CDR3 sequence (DNA): TGTGCCAGCAGCAGCCAGGCAGGGTCTGGGGGAGGTGGCTACACCTTC.

This clone has just a few counts. The V and J genes are TRBV9 and TRBJ2-7, with a tentative D call TRBD2 (6 bases). V dropped 3 bases and J dropped 0 bases, with 16 bases sitting between them. Germline loops: CDR1 SGDLS, CDR2 YYNGEE. This CDR3 region has 16 residues. CDR3 nucleotide sequence: TGTGCCAGCAGCGCTTCCGAGGACGGGAGCTCCTACGAGCAGTACTTC. As protein: CASSASEDGSSYEQYF.

The chain uses TRBV11-3 and TRBJ2-2; TRBD2 matches at 9 bases. The germline gives CDR1 SGHNT, CDR2 YENEEA. The CDR3 consists of 15 residues. Trimming took 5 bases from V and 4 from J; bases not matched to a gene: 5. This chain's CDR3 is CASSISGSGTGELFF. In DNA form, the CDR3 reads TGTGCCAGCAGCATTAGCGGGAGCGGCACCGGGGAGCTGTTTTTT.

This clone was seen a single time. The chain combines TRBV10-1 with TRBJ2-1; 12 nucleotides agree with TRBD2. CDR1 WNHNN and CDR2 SYGVQD come from the germline V gene (reference sequence). CDR3 size: 14 residues. V dropped 6 bases and J dropped 9; count of bases not matched to a gene: 6. The CDR3 here is CASSLTSGSGEQFF. The CDR3 DNA follows: TGCGCCAGCAGCCTGACTAGCGGGAGTGGTGAGCAGTTCTTC.

This clone was seen only a few times. For the CDR3, the DNA is TGTGCCTGGAGTGATACAGGGGCTTACGGCTACACCTTC. This encodes CAWSDTGAYGYTF. This chain uses TRBV30 with TRBJ1-2; the match to TRBD1 covers 7 bases. The trim removed 1 base at V and 8 bases at J, leaving 7 bases unmatched. The V gene's germline CDR1 is GTSNPN and CDR2 SVGIG (reference sequence). The CDR3 contains 13 residues.

The chain combines TRBV6-1 with TRBJ1-4; D possibly corresponds to TRBD1 (5 bases). Germline CDR1 MNHNS, CDR2 SASEGT. The CDR3 totals 14 residues. Trimming shortened V by 6 bases and J by 8 bases, and 16 bases separated the two germline ends. As DNA, the CDR3 is TGTGCCAGCAGGGATGGGGGAGACAGCGAAAAACTGTTTTTT. It is translated as CASRDGGDSEKLFF.

The chain has TRBV6-6 and TRBJ1-5, with D possibly matching TRBD1 (6 bases). The V gene's germline CDR1 is MNHNY and CDR2 SVGAGI (reference sequence). There are 13 residues in the CDR3. The V gene lost 0 bases and the J gene lost 9 bases, with 9 bases spanning the gap. Here the CDR3 reads CASSYSGGGPQHF. The CDR3 region has the DNA TGTGCCAGCAGTTACTCCGGGGGCGGGCCCCAGCATTTT.

The chain links TRBV28 to TRBJ1-1, with D unclear. Trimming left V 2 bases short and J 1 base short, with 8 bases between. The V gene's germline CDR1 is MDHEN and CDR2 SYDVKM. CDR3 length: 14 amino acids. CDR3 region: CASSLIKGNTEAFF. The CDR3 DNA is TGTGCCAGCAGTTTAATCAAAGGGAACACTGAAGCTTTCTTT.

This clone was counted once. The V and J genes are TRBV28 and TRBJ2-2, with TRBD2 matching over 9 bases. V shed 5 bases, J shed 6 bases, and the junction held 7 bases outside the gene matches. The CDR3 spans 15 residues. Germline-derived CDR1 and CDR2 are MDHEN and SYDVKM. CDR3 nucleotide sequence: TGTGCCAGCAGTCGCCGAGCGGGGGGCGCCGGGGAGCTGTTTTTT. This sequence encodes CASSRRAGGAGELFF.

V is TRBV28 and J is TRBJ2-1; the D call may be TRBD1 or TRBD2 (5 bases each). Trimming took off 7 bases at V and 9 bases at J, with 19 bases between the two ends. Germline lookup yields CDR1 MDHEN and CDR2 SYDVKM. The CDR3 sequence is 14 residues long. The chain's CDR3 is CASILGRGVGEQFF. The DNA for the CDR3 is TGTGCCAGCATCTTGGGACGTGGAGTGGGTGAGCAGTTCTTC.

The V call is TRBV4-1, the J call TRBJ2-2; 8 bases match TRBD2. The germline CDR1 and CDR2 sequences are MGHRA and YSYEKL. The CDR3 spans 17 residues. The trim removed 0 bases at V and 4 bases at J, leaving 7 bases unmatched. The chain's CDR3 is CASSQDRFGRGTGELFF. CDR3 sequence (DNA): TGCGCCAGCAGCCAAGATCGGTTCGGGAGGGGCACCGGGGAGCTGTTTTTT.

This clone was observed a handful of times. V gene TRBV5-1 combines with J gene TRBJ2-1; 11 bases line up with TRBD1. Germline V gene sequence: CDR1 SGHRS, CDR2 YFSETQ. The J segment lost 8 bases and the V segment lost 0 bases, leaving 10 bases of the junction unmatched. The CDR3 totals 17 residues. The CDR3 sequence is CASSLGEGTGGTDEQFF. DNA for the CDR3: TGCGCCAGCAGCTTGGGCGAGGGGACAGGGGGTACGGATGAGCAGTTCTTC.

The chain carries TRBV4-1 and TRBJ2-3, with 7 positions matching TRBD2. This CDR3 spans 15 amino acids. Germline CDR1 MGHRA, CDR2 YSYEKL. V lost 2 bases to trimming and J lost 2 bases; unmatched junction nucleotides: 4. CDR3 protein: CASSQRREHTDTQYF. Here the CDR3 DNA reads TGCGCCAGCAGCCAAAGGCGGGAGCACACAGATACGCAGTATTTT.

The rearrangement uses TRBV7-9 and TRBJ2-1; 13 bases fit TRBD2. The CDR3 contains 19 residues. Germline V gives CDR1 SEHNR, CDR2 FQNEAQ (reference sequence). The ends lost 5 bases at V and 0 bases at J; junction bases unmatched: 10. CDR3 DNA: TGTGCCAGCAGCCGGGGGGCACTAGCGGGAGGGAGCTCCTACAATGAGCAGTTCTTC. Amino acid sequence: CASSRGALAGGSSYNEQFF. The complete variable domain, with remaining parts taken from reference TRBV7-9 and TRBJ2-1, reads DTGVSQNPRHKITKRGQNVTFRCDPISEHNRLYWYRQTLGQGPEFLTYFQNEAQLEKSRLLSDRFSAERPKGSFSTLEIQRTEQGDSAMYLCASSRGALAGGSSYNEQFFGPGTRLTVL.

In this sample, this clone turned up many times. This chain links TRBV5-6 with TRBJ2-3; D not resolved. CDR1 and CDR2 (germline): SGHDT, YYEEEE. V gave up 0 bases and J gave up 4 bases, with 12 bases separating them. There are 15 residues in the CDR3. The CDR3 here is CASSLGGYWADTQYF. The CDR3 DNA is TGTGCCAGCAGCTTGGGAGGATACTGGGCAGATACGCAGTATTTT. Combining the CDR3 with reference TRBV5-6 and TRBJ2-3 gives the whole variable domain DAGVTQSPTHLIKTRGQQVTLRCSPKSGHDTVSWYQQALGQGPQFIFQYYEEEERQRGNFPDRFSGHQFPNYSSELNVNALLLGDSALYLCASSLGGYWADTQYFGPGTRLTVL.